Sequencing of this T cell receptor (beta chain) was carried out in a study of blood T cell repertoires in COVID-19. The protocol was immunoSEQ multiplex PCR, while the TCRdb copy is restricted to in-frame clones and leaves out a portion. This sample yields over 100,000 clones, of which approximately 81% are seen a single time; 3% to 4.5% belongs to the top ten. This clone appeared a few times. This TCR was sampled from a woman aged 80 or over with acute or convalescent COVID-19. Sample: peripheral blood.

CDR3 in amino acids: CASSADWAIGDTQYF. CDR3 coding DNA: TGTGCCAGCAGCGCGGACTGGGCAATTGGGGATACGCAGTATTTT. The chain joins TRBV5-6 to TRBJ2-3; possibly TRBD2 for D (5 bases). Germline assignment: CDR1 SGHDT and CDR2 YYEEEE. V lost 4 bases and J 6 bases, leaving 18 bases between the germline ends. The CDR3 loop spans 15 amino acids.